This TCR beta chain is from a study of blood T cell repertoires in COVID-19. Looking at the study overall: Samples came from the United States, Italy and Spain, spanning acute and convalescent COVID-19. Sample material is recorded as cDNA or gDNA derived from T cells, B-cell-depleted T cells, or PBMCs.

Germline CDR1 and CDR2: LGHNT and FRNRAP. CDR3 length equals 14 residues. V shed 5 bases, J shed 1 base, and the junction held 3 bases outside the gene matches. Seattle patients were enrolled while actively infected and followed longitudinally. Method: immunoSEQ multiplex PCR; TCRdb's copy keeps in-frame clones and lacks some. The data show a few hundred thousand clones, about 90% seen once. J is TRBJ2-7 and V is TRBV12-5, with 9 bases fitting TRBD2. The clonotype was recovered from a middle-aged woman with COVID-19, enrolled during active disease. The sample was peripheral blood. CDR3 coding DNA: TGTGCTAGTGGTCGGACTAGCGTATCCTACGAGCAGTACTTC. Translated: CASGRTSVSYEQYF.